Each of the 16 T cell receptor beta chains below was sequenced from the same sample in a study of T cells in Graves' hyperthyroidism and ophthalmopathy. TCR beta CDR3 sequences were amplified from RNA transcripts. HTBI primers were the set used in a first-round RT-PCR of the TCR CDR3. TCRdb independently ran MiXCR on the multiplex PCR reads; one entry per CDR3 protein. The sample lists approximately 700,000 distinct CDR3 sequences, approximately 42% occurring once. Sequencing was carried out using peripheral blood or thyroid tissue (not recorded which). These TCRs come from an adult man with Graves' disease, either hyperthyroidism or ophthalmopathy (not recorded which).

CDR3 sequence reads: CSVIFMTSATNEKLFF. Written as DNA, the CDR3 is TGCAGCGTTATTTTCATGACTTCTGCAACTAATGAAAAACTGTTTTTT. This chain joins TRBV29-1 and TRBJ1-4; D remains ambiguous. Germline assignment: CDR1 SQVTM and CDR2 ANQGSEA. The CDR3 totals 16 residues. V shed 5 bases and J shed 0 bases, with 16 bases lying between them.

This clonotype was seen repeatedly, ten times or more. The chain links TRBV2 to TRBJ1-2; D not certain. From germline, CDR1 is SNHLY and CDR2 FYNNEI. V shed 2 bases and J shed 2 bases, with 3 bases lying between them. The CDR3 totals 12 residues. CDR3 nucleotide sequence: TGTGCCAGCAGTGAACGGAACTATGGCTACACCTTC. Translation gives CASSERNYGYTF.

Worth noting for this clonotype: This may stem from a read error, because a much larger clone lies one nucleotide away. This chain links TRBV24-1 with TRBJ1-5; perhaps TRBD1 as D (6 bases). CDR3 length: 16 residues. V was trimmed by 6 bases and J by 7 bases, leaving 21 bases between them. Germline V lookup: CDR1 KGHDR, CDR2 SFDVKD. The CDR3 region has the DNA TGTGCCACCAGTTACGGAGGGGGAGTAGCAGAACAGCCCCAGCATTTT. This sequence encodes CATSYGGGVAEQPQHF.

This clonotype appeared many times. The CDR3 spells CASSLPGSQPQHF. The CDR3 coding sequence is TGTGCCAGCAGCCTCCCAGGCAGTCAGCCCCAGCATTTT. V is TRBV7-9 and J is TRBJ1-5, with D hard to call. V was clipped by 5 bases and J by 6 bases, with 11 bases between them. Per the germline V gene, CDR1 is SEHNR and CDR2 is FQNEAQ (reference sequence). The CDR3 runs to 13 residues. Full variable domain (remainder filled in from reference TRBV7-9 and TRBJ1-5): DTGVSQNPRHKITKRGQNVTFRCDPISEHNRLYWYRQTLGQGPEFLTYFQNEAQLEKSRLLSDRFSAERPKGSFSTLEIQRTEQGDSAMYLCASSLPGSQPQHFGDGTRLSIL.

The chain links TRBV29-1 to TRBJ1-1; 10 bases are a match to TRBD1. Germline V gene lookup returns CDR1 SQVTM and CDR2 ANQGSEA. The length of the CDR3 is 13 residues. J lost 5 bases, V lost 6 bases, and 6 bases had no gene match. The CDR3 is CSVGQGVSTEAFF. CDR3 DNA: TGCAGCGTCGGACAGGGGGTTTCGACTGAAGCTTTCTTT.

This clonotype was seen repeatedly, ten times or more. This chain joins TRBV29-1 and TRBJ1-2; a possible D gene is TRBD1 (6 bases). The germline gives CDR1 SQVTM, CDR2 ANQGSEA. The CDR3 is 14 residues long. Trimming left V 7 bases short and J 0 bases short, with 15 bases between. The DNA of the CDR3 is TGCAGCGGGGGGGCGCCGGAGCCTAACTATGGCTACACCTTC. Residues: CSGGAPEPNYGYTF. Full variable domain (outside the CDR3, taken from reference TRBV29-1 and TRBJ1-2): SAVISQKPSRDICQRGTSLTIQCQVDSQVTMMFWYRQQPGQSLTLIATANQGSEATYESGFVIDKFPISRPNLTFSTLTVSNMSPEDSSIYLCSGGAPEPNYGYTFGSGTRLTVV.

With respect to this clonotype: It may be a read error: a sequence one base away is much more abundant. The chain combines TRBV7-8 with TRBJ1-3, with TRBD1 identical over 11 bases. Germline V gives CDR1 SGHVS, CDR2 FQNEAQ. The CDR3 covers 14 residues. In DNA, the CDR3 is TGTACCAGCAGCTGGGGACAGGGGGGGAACACCATATATTTT. Translation gives CTSSWGQGGNTIYF.

This clonotype turned up a few times. The rearrangement joins TRBV25-1 to TRBJ2-5; D uncertain. The germline V gene encodes CDR1 MGHDK and CDR2 SYGVNS. This CDR3 is built from 11 residues. In DNA form, the CDR3 reads TGTGCTAGTGCAGCTCAAGAGACCCAGTACTTC. Its protein product is CASAAQETQYF.

J is TRBJ1-5 and V is TRBV9; 7 bases are shared with TRBD1. With 4 bases clipped from V and 4 bases from J, the junction kept 5 bases outside the gene matches. This CDR3 is built from 14 residues. Germline CDR1 SGDLS, CDR2 YYNGEE. CDR3 bases: TGTGCCAGCAGCCAAGGGACAGAAAATCAGCCCCAGCATTTT. Protein product: CASSQGTENQPQHF.

The CDR3: CASVEQGRGQPQHF. CDR3 bases: TGTGCCAGCGTCGAGCAGGGACGAGGTCAGCCCCAGCATTTT. This chain uses TRBV2 with TRBJ1-5; tentative D call: TRBD1 (5 bases). V lost 8 bases and J lost 6, with 17 bases in between. The CDR3 spans 14 residues. Germline V gives CDR1 SNHLY, CDR2 FYNNEI.

This chain links TRBV11-2 with TRBJ1-1, with 7 bases that match TRBD1. V gave up 5 bases and J gave up 4 bases; unmatched junction bases: 13. CDR1 and CDR2 (germline): SGHAT, FQNNGV. The length of the CDR3 is 16 residues. The CDR3 sequence is CASSPTGAQGRTEAFF. In nucleotides, the CDR3 is TGTGCCAGCAGCCCCACAGGGGCACAGGGCCGCACTGAAGCTTTCTTT.

This clonotype was counted at least ten times. The V call is TRBV10-3, the J call TRBJ2-7, with a tentative D call TRBD1 (5 bases). Trimming removed 6 bases at V and 0 bases at J, with 12 bases between. CDR1 and CDR2 from the germline V gene are ENHRY and SYGVKD. This CDR3 is 14 amino acids long. CDR3 loop: CAISLTASSYEQYF. The CDR3 coding sequence is TGTGCCATCAGCCTGACAGCCAGCTCCTACGAGCAGTACTTC.

This clonotype was observed a single time. V gene TRBV29-1 combines with J gene TRBJ1-1; the D is unclear. This CDR3 is 13 amino acids long. In germline, CDR1 is SQVTM, CDR2 ANQGSEA. Deletions cut 4 bases from V and 0 bases from J, with 9 bases between. The CDR3 DNA follows: TGCAGCGTTGGTAGGTATTTGAACACTGAAGCTTTCTTT. Encoded protein: CSVGRYLNTEAFF.

This clonotype was observed many times. The gene calls are TRBV19 and TRBJ1-1; TRBD1 matches 9 bases. CDR1 and CDR2 from the germline V gene are LNHDA and SQIVND (reference sequence). Trimming cost V 7 bases and J 0 bases; bases outside gene matches: 9. The CDR3 runs to 16 residues. The CDR3 DNA follows: TGTGCCAGTACCACTCCACAGGGGGCCGTGAACACTGAAGCTTTCTTT. It encodes CASTTPQGAVNTEAFF. Full variable domain (missing parts from reference TRBV19 and TRBJ1-1): DGGITQSPKYLFRKEGQNVTLSCEQNLNHDAMYWYRQDPGQGLRLIYYSQIVNDFQKGDIAEGYSVSREKKESFPLTVTSAQKNPTAFYLCASTTPQGAVNTEAFFGQGTRLTVV.

V is TRBV2 and J is TRBJ1-1; D remains unclear. The CDR3 has 17 amino acids. Looked up from germline, CDR1 is SNHLY and CDR2 is FYNNEI. V was shortened by 6 bases and J by 0 bases, with 20 bases between the two germline ends. In nucleotides, the CDR3 is TGTGCCAGCAGCAACCTTCATGAGGGCTACATGAACACTGAAGCTTTCTTT. This translates into CASSNLHEGYMNTEAFF.

Worth noting for this clonotype: This may come from a read error, since a much larger clone is one base off. The chain recombines TRBV9 with TRBJ1-2; possible D gene TRBD1, 6 bases. The CDR3 extends over 14 amino acids. The V gene lost 4 bases and the J gene lost 7 bases, with 17 bases spanning the gap. Germline V gene sequence: CDR1 SGDLS, CDR2 YYNGEE. CDR3 in DNA: TGTGCCAGCAGCACCACAGGGATCTCTCCTGGCTACACCTTC. Amino acid sequence: CASSTTGISPGYTF.